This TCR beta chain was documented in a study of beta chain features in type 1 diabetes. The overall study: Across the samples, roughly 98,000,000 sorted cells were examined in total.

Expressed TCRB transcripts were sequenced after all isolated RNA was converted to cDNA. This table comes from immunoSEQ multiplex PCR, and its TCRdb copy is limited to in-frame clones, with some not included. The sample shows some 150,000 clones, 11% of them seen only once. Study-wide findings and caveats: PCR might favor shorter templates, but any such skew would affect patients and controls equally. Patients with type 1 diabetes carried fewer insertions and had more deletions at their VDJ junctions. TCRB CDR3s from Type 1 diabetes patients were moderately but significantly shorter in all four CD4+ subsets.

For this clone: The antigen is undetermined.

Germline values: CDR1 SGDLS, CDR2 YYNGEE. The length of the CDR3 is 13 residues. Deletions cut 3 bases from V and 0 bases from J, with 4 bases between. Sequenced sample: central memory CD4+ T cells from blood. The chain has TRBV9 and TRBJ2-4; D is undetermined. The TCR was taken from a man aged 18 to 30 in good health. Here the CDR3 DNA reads TGTGCCAGCAGCGGGATAGCCAAAAACATTCAGTACTTC. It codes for CASSGIAKNIQYF.